The rows below give T cell receptor beta chains drawn from one sample of a study of T-cell reconstitution after alpha-beta-depleted transplantation in children. Each CDR3 protein is one row after TCRdb ran MiXCR on the PCR reads. The sample consists of some 500,000 distinct CDR3 sequences, about 17% of them appearing once. Sample: PBMCs from the stem cell graft donor, taken from the stem cell graft. The origin of the receptors is a human donor who donated a stem cell graft to a child with acute lymphoblastic leukemia. Both conserved end residues are part of each CDR3. D genes are given only for firm matches. Rows may omit the clone size; those that give it use once, few, many or a size class.

>TRBV10-3|few|TRBJ2-7|NA
CAISESVAGPYEQYF
TGTGCCATCAGTGAGTCCGTAGCCGGACCCTACGAGCAGTACTTC
>TRBV20-1|once|TRBJ2-1|TRBD2
CSARASGRGNEQFF
TGCAGTGCTAGAGCTAGCGGGAGGGGCAATGAGCAGTTCTTC
>TRBV7-9|NA|TRBJ2-3|TRBD2
CASSASRGVDTQYF
TGTGCCAGCAGCGCTTCTCGGGGGGTAGATACGCAGTATTTT
>TRBV15|few|TRBJ2-1|NA
CATSTTGEGFIYNEQFF
TGTGCCACCAGCACGACAGGGGAGGGGTTCATCTACAATGAGCAGTTCTTC
>TRBV18|NA|TRBJ1-2|NA
CASSLSGRNYGYTF
TGTGCCAGCTCACTCTCAGGCAGGAACTATGGCTACACCTTC
>TRBV12-3/TRBV12-4|few|TRBJ1-2|NA
CASGSEGRDNYGYTF
TGTGCCAGCGGTTCGGAGGGACGCGATAACTATGGCTACACCTTC
>TRBV7-2|many|TRBJ2-7|NA
CASSLGGTITYEQYF
TGTGCCAGCAGCTTGGGGGGGACAATTACCTACGAGCAGTACTTC
>TRBV4-1|few|TRBJ1-5|NA
CASSQESPSNQPQHF
TGCGCCAGCAGCCAAGAATCGCCTAGCAATCAGCCCCAGCATTTT
>TRBV5-1|NA|TRBJ2-1|TRBD1
CASSGNRGLMYNEQFF
TGCGCCAGCAGCGGTAACAGGGGGCTGATGTACAATGAGCAGTTCTTC
>TRBV20-1|few|TRBJ2-2|TRBD1
CSASDRVGELFF
TGCAGTGCTTCCGACAGGGTCGGGGAGCTGTTTTTT
>TRBV12-3/TRBV12-4|few|TRBJ1-1|NA
CASSPDDRLNTEAFF
TGTGCCAGCAGTCCGGATGATCGGTTGAACACTGAAGCTTTCTTT
>TRBV20-1|few|TRBJ2-3|NA
CSVGGTLISTDTQYF
TGCAGCGTAGGGGGGACACTCATTTCCACAGATACGCAGTATTTT
>TRBV4-2|NA|TRBJ1-3|NA
CASGTVSNTIYF
TGTGCCAGCGGCACAGTGAGCAACACCATATATTTT
>TRBV6-5|NA|TRBJ2-1|TRBD2
CASSPLGLAVYNEQFF
TGTGCCAGCAGCCCTCTCGGACTAGCGGTCTACAATGAGCAGTTCTTC
>TRBV5-1|few|TRBJ1-1|TRBD1
CASTFDRVQNTEAFF
TGCGCCAGCACATTTGACAGGGTCCAGAACACTGAAGCTTTCTTT
>TRBV27|many|TRBJ2-7|TRBD2
CASSLSGTSYEQYF
TGTGCCAGCAGCCTCTCCGGGACTAGCTACGAGCAGTACTTC
>TRBV7-8|few|TRBJ2-7|NA
CASSFYTGTFYEQYF
TGTGCCAGCAGCTTTTACACCGGGACTTTCTACGAGCAGTACTTC
>TRBV7-9|few|TRBJ1-1|NA
CASRTGTWDTEAFF
TGTGCCAGCAGGACCGGGACGTGGGACACTGAAGCTTTCTTT
>TRBV7-9|NA|TRBJ2-7|TRBD2
CASSSSGRHEQYF
TGTGCCAGCAGCAGCAGCGGGAGGCACGAGCAGTACTTC
>TRBV6-5|NA|TRBJ1-3|NA
CASSYRGGNTIYF
TGTGCCAGCAGTTACAGGGGTGGAAACACCATATATTTT
>TRBV20-1|few|TRBJ2-2|TRBD1
CSARGRDRGSGELFF
TGCAGTGCTAGAGGCCGGGACAGGGGCTCCGGGGAGCTGTTTTTT
>TRBV29-1|few|TRBJ1-1|NA
CSVVPGGHRTEAFF
TGCAGCGTCGTCCCCGGGGGGCACCGCACTGAAGCTTTCTTT
>TRBV9|NA|TRBJ2-2|TRBD1
CASSVEGGRTGELFF
TGTGCCAGCAGCGTAGAAGGGGGCCGGACCGGGGAGCTGTTTTTT
>TRBV27|NA|TRBJ2-1|NA
CASTYPTGAGNEQFF
TGTGCCAGCACTTACCCGACGGGGGCAGGGAATGAGCAGTTCTTC
>TRBV11-2|NA|TRBJ1-5|NA
CASSQDGGPGNQPQHF
TGTGCCAGCAGCCAGGACGGGGGGCCGGGCAATCAGCCCCAGCATTTT
>TRBV3-1|few|TRBJ1-1|TRBD1
CASRQTGGAFF
TGTGCCAGCAGACAAACAGGGGGAGCTTTCTTT
>TRBV5-1|few|TRBJ2-2|TRBD1
CASSGSGTVNTGELFF
TGCGCCAGCAGCGGTTCCGGGACAGTGAACACCGGGGAGCTGTTTTTT
>TRBV6-4|many|TRBJ2-1|TRBD2
CASSGVAGSYNEQFF
TGTGCCAGCAGTGGGGTAGCGGGGAGCTACAATGAGCAGTTCTTC
>TRBV5-5|NA|TRBJ2-3|TRBD2
CASSLALAGGPGADTQYF
TGTGCCAGCAGCTTGGCCCTAGCGGGAGGGCCGGGCGCAGATACGCAGTATTTT
>TRBV29-1|NA|TRBJ2-5|NA
CSVEDNQETQYF
TGCAGCGTTGAAGACAACCAAGAGACCCAGTACTTC
>TRBV27|NA|TRBJ2-1|NA
CASARVRFLYNEQFF
TGTGCCAGCGCCCGCGTCAGGTTCCTGTACAATGAGCAGTTCTTC
>TRBV7-2|few|TRBJ2-3|NA
CASSLSAGITDTQYF
TGTGCCAGCAGCCTTAGTGCAGGGATTACAGATACGCAGTATTTT
>TRBV4-1|few|TRBJ2-3|NA
CASSQDLEASSLSTDTQYF
TGCGCCAGCAGCCAAGATTTGGAGGCTAGCTCCCTTAGCACAGATACGCAGTATTTT
>TRBV5-5|NA|TRBJ2-3|TRBD2
CASSFQLAGVGDTQYF
TGTGCCAGCAGCTTTCAACTAGCGGGAGTTGGAGATACGCAGTATTTT
>TRBV4-1|NA|TRBJ2-7|TRBD2
CASSSYPAGASYEQYF
TGCGCCAGCAGCTCATATCCGGCGGGAGCGTCGTACGAGCAGTACTTC
>TRBV18|NA|TRBJ1-5|NA
CASSPPLGSNQPQHF
TGTGCCAGCTCACCACCGTTAGGGAGCAATCAGCCCCAGCATTTT
>TRBV6-2/TRBV6-3|NA|TRBJ2-7|NA
CASSSVAVSYEQYF
TGTGCCAGCAGTTCCGTAGCAGTCTCCTACGAGCAGTACTTC
>TRBV6-1|NA|TRBJ2-3|NA
CASSPVAGKGDTQYF
TGTGCCAGCAGTCCCGTGGCGGGGAAGGGGGATACGCAGTATTTT
>TRBV27|few|TRBJ2-7|TRBD1
CASSKPTTGLAYEQYF
TGTGCCAGCAGTAAGCCTACGACAGGGTTAGCCTACGAGCAGTACTTC
>TRBV20-1|NA|TRBJ1-3|TRBD1
CSAGQGASSGNTIYF
TGCAGTGCTGGACAGGGGGCAAGCTCTGGAAACACCATATATTTT
>TRBV15|NA|TRBJ2-3|TRBD2
CATSATAGGADTQYF
TGTGCCACCAGCGCCACGGCGGGAGGCGCAGATACGCAGTATTTT
>TRBV5-4|NA|TRBJ2-7|NA
CASNRPESYEQYF
TGTGCCAGCAACCGTCCGGAGAGCTACGAGCAGTACTTC
>TRBV29-1|few|TRBJ2-7|TRBD2
CSVVTSGLYEQYF
TGCAGCGTTGTCACTAGCGGTCTTTACGAGCAGTACTTC
>TRBV6-1|NA|TRBJ2-7|TRBD1
CASSPTGTEGREQYF
TGTGCCAGCAGTCCTACGGGGACAGAGGGTCGGGAGCAGTACTTC
>TRBV9|few|TRBJ2-7|NA
CASSETGTSFFGHEQYF
TGTGCCAGCAGCGAGACAGGGACTAGTTTTTTTGGCCACGAGCAGTACTTC
>TRBV7-2|few|TRBJ2-7|TRBD1
CASSQSRDRAQEQYF
TGTGCCAGCAGCCAGAGCCGGGACAGGGCCCAGGAGCAGTACTTC